This T cell receptor beta chain came from a study of cytomegalovirus exposure and HLA in healthy donors. Per the germline V gene, CDR1 is MDHEN and CDR2 is SYDVKM. Trimming at V came to 4 bases and at J to 2 bases, leaving 13 bases not matched to a gene. The CDR3 length is 19 residues. PCR employed 60 Vbeta and 13 Jbeta primers. TCRdb keeps only in-frame clones here, not all; method: immunoSEQ multiplex PCR. The table includes approximately 150,000 clones, roughly 87% detected once. Regarding the study as a whole: The investigators catalogued 164 TCR beta chains as cytomegalovirus-associated. Association of 15,000 to 20,000 TCR beta sequences with HLA alleles was found at 0.05 false discovery rate in a later analysis.

Comments on this clone: As yet, its antigen is unknown.

The sample taken for sequencing was PBMCs. The chain employs TRBV28 and TRBJ2-3; 12 bases are a match to TRBD2. The TCR originated in a man aged 25 to 40 in good health and CMV-seropositive. The CDR3 protein is CASSSLKTSGGRLTDTQYF. The CDR3 region has the DNA TGTGCCAGCAGTTCACTCAAGACTAGCGGGGGACGTCTCACAGATACGCAGTATTTT.